The 8 T cell receptor beta chains listed next were all sequenced from one sample in a study of Ad26.COV2.S vaccination and SARS-CoV-2 variants. The treatment: roughly 18 received Ad26.COV2.S at low or high dose, single or two shots; about 5 received placebo; per-sample allocation not given. At day 63 after the first vaccine or placebo injection, samples were drawn. Assay used: immunoSEQ multiplex PCR; TCRdb lists only in-frame clones, some missing. The table includes hundreds of thousands of clones, around 90% detected once. The sample was peripheral blood, taken in a trial of Ad26.COV2.S vaccine versus placebo. Receptor source: a person aged 18 to 59 who received the Ad26.COV2.S COVID-19 vaccine or a placebo.

The gene calls are TRBV27 and TRBJ2-3; 8 nucleotides line up with TRBD2. Germline assignment: CDR1 MNHEY and CDR2 SMNVEV (reference sequence). V lost 5 bases, J lost 1 base, and 8 bases stayed unmatched. CDR3 length equals 16 residues. The CDR3 nucleotides are TGTGCCAGCAGTCGCCGGGTAGCGGGGCGCACAGATACGCAGTATTTT. Translating it yields CASSRRVAGRTDTQYF.

The chain links TRBV6-6 to TRBJ2-2; no clear D gene. Germline CDR1 and CDR2: MNHNY and SVGAGI (reference sequence). This CDR3 spans 14 amino acids. The ends were cut back, 2 bases at V and 10 bases at J, with 14 bases in the middle. The CDR3 loop reads CASSYIGPQEELFF. The CDR3 coding sequence is TGTGCCAGCAGTTACATTGGGCCCCAGGAGGAGCTGTTTTTT.

The sample holds one count of this clone. V is TRBV6-2 or TRBV6-3 and J is TRBJ2-1; D call uncertain. In germline, CDR1 is MNHEY, CDR2 SVGEGT. This CDR3 is built from 13 residues. V was shortened by 1 base and J by 1 base, with 2 bases between the two germline ends. CDR3 nucleotides: TGTGCCAGCAGTTACTTTTCCTACAATGAGCAGTTCTTC. This gives the protein CASSYFSYNEQFF.

The chain links TRBV19 to TRBJ2-7; the match to TRBD2 covers 7 bases. The CDR3 runs 18 residues. The ends lost 3 bases at V and 4 bases at J; junction bases unmatched: 18. Germline V lookup: CDR1 LNHDA, CDR2 SQIVND (reference sequence). The CDR3 loop is CASSIEFFFAGALYEQYF. As DNA, the CDR3 is TGTGCCAGTAGTATTGAGTTTTTTTTCGCGGGAGCCCTATACGAGCAGTACTTC.

This sequence joins TRBV9 and TRBJ2-2; D is unclear. V was shortened by 4 bases and J by 6 bases, with 10 bases between the two germline ends. CDR3 length equals 13 residues. Germline CDR1 SGDLS, CDR2 YYNGEE. Written as DNA, the CDR3 is TGTGCCAGCAGCCAAAACGCCCCCGGGGAGCTGTTTTTT. Translated, it gives CASSQNAPGELFF.

V is TRBV5-4 and J is TRBJ1-4, with D tentatively TRBD1 (5 bases). Germline-derived CDR1 and CDR2 are SGHNT and YYREEE (reference sequence). Trimming took 0 bases from V and 13 from J, leaving 16 bases between them. The CDR3 sequence is 14 residues long. The CDR3: CASSLDQGREGLFF. CDR3 coding DNA: TGTGCCAGCAGCTTGGATCAGGGTAGGGAGGGACTGTTTTTT. The full variable domain, its missing parts supplied by reference TRBV5-4 and TRBJ1-4, is ETGVTQSPTHLIKTRGQQVTLRCSSQSGHNTVSWYQQALGQGPQFIFQYYREEENGRGNFPPRFSGLQFPNYSSELNVNALELDDSALYLCASSLDQGREGLFFGSGTQLSVL.

As for this clone: Distinct nucleotide sequences in the sample also encode this CDR3. The V call is TRBV30, the J call TRBJ2-7; D is perhaps TRBD2 (5 bases). Per the germline V gene, CDR1 is GTSNPN and CDR2 is SVGIG (reference sequence). The CDR3 loop spans 12 amino acids. The V and J ends lost 0 bases and 4 bases respectively, with 7 bases between them. The CDR3 nucleotides read TGTGCCTGGAGTGTAAGAGGGTACGAGCAGTACTTC. Its translation: CAWSVRGYEQYF. The complete variable domain, with remaining parts taken from reference TRBV30 and TRBJ2-7, reads SQTIHQWPATLVQPVGSPLSLECTVEGTSNPNLYWYRQAAGRGLQLLFYSVGIGQISSEVPQNLSASRPQDRQFILSSKKLLLSDSGFYLCAWSVRGYEQYFGPGTRLTVT.

The chain is built from TRBV4-3 and TRBJ2-5; D ambiguous. V was cut by 1 base and J by 0 bases, with 6 bases left in between. Germline V CDR1 and CDR2: LGHNA, YSLEER. This CDR3 is built from 14 residues. In DNA, the CDR3 is TGCGCCAGCAGCCAAGTATTTAACCAAGAGACCCAGTACTTC. Amino acids: CASSQVFNQETQYF.